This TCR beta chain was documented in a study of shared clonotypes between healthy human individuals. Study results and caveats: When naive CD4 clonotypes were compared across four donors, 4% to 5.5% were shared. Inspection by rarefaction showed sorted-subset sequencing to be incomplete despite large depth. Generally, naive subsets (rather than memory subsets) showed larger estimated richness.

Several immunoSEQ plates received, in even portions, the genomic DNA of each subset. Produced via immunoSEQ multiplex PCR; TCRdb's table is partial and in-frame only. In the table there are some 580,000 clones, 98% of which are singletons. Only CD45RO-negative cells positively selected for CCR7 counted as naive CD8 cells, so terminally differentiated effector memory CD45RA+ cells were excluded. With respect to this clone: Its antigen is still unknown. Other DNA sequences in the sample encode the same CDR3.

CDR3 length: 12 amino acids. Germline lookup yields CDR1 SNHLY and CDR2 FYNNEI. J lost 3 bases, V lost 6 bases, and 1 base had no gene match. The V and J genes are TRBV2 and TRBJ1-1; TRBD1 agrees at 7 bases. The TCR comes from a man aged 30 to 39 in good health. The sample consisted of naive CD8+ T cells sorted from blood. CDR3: CASRDRYTEAFF. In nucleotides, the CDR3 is TGTGCCAGCAGGGACAGGTACACTGAAGCTTTCTTT. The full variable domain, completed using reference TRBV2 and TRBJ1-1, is EPEVTQTPSHQVTQMGQEVILRCVPISNHLYFYWYRQILGQKVEFLVSFYNNEISEKSEIFDDQFSVERPDGSNFTLKIRSTKLEDSAMYFCASRDRYTEAFFGQGTRLTVV.